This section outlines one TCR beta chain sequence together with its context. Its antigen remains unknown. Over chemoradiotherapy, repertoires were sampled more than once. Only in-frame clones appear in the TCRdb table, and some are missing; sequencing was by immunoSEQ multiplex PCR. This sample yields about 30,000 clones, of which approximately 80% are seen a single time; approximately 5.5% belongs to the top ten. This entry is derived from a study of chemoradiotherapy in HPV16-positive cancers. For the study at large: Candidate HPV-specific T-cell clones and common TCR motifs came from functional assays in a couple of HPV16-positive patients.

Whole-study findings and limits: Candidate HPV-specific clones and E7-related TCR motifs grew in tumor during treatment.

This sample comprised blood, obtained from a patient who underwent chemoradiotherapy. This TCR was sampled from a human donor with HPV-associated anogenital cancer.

CDR3 DNA: TGTGCCATCAGTGCCAACCAGGGGGGGAATGAAAAACTGTTTTTT. Translation: CAISANQGGNEKLFF. The V call is TRBV10-3, the J call TRBJ1-4; the match to TRBD1 covers 7 bases. V trimming: 4 bases; J trimming: 5 bases; junction bases outside the gene matches: 7. CDR3 length equals 15 residues. Per the germline V gene, CDR1 is ENHRY and CDR2 is SYGVKD.